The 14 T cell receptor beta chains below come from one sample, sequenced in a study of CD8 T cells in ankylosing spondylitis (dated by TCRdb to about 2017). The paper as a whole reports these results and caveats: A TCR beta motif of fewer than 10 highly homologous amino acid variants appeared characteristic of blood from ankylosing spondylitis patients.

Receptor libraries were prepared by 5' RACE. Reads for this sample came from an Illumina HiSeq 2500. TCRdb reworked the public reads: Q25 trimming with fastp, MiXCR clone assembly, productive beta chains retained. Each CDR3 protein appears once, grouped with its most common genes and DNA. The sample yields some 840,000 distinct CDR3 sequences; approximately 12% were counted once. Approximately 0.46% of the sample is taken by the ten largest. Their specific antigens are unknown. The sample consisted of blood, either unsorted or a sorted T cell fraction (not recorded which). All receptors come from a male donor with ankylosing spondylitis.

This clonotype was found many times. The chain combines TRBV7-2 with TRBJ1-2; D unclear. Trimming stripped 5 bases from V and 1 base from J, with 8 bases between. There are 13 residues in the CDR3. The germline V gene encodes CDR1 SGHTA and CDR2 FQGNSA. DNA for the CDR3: TGTGCCAGCAGCGCTGGTGTTAACTATGGCTACACCTTC. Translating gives CASSAGVNYGYTF.

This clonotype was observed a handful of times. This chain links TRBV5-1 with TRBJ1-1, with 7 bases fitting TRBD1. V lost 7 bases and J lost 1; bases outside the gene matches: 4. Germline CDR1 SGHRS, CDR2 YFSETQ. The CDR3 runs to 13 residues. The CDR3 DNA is TGCGCCAGCGGGACAGCCCGGAACACTGAAGCTTTCTTT. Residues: CASGTARNTEAFF.

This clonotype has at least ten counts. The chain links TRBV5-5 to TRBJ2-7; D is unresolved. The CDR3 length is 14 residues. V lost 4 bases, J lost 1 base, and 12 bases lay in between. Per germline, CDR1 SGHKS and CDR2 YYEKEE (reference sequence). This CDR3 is CASSPESLSYEQYF. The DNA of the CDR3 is TGTGCCAGCAGCCCCGAAAGCCTGTCCTACGAGCAGTACTTC.

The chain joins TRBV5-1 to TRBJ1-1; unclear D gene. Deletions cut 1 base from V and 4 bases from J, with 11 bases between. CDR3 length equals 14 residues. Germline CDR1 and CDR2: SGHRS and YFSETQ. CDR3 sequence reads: CASSLLDTSTEAFF. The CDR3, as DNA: TGCGCCAGCAGCTTGCTGGATACGAGCACTGAAGCTTTCTTT.

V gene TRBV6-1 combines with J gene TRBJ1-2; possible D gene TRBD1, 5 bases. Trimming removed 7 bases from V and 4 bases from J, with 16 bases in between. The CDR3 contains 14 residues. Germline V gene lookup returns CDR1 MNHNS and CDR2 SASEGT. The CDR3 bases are TGTGCCAGCACCGCCTGGGACGGTTCCTATGGCTACACCTTC. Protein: CASTAWDGSYGYTF.

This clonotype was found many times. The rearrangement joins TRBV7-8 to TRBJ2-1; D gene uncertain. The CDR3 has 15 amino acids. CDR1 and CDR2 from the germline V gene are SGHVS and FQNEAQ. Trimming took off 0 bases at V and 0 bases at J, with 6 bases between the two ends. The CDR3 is CASSLALSSYNEQFF. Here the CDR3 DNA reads TGTGCCAGCAGCTTAGCGTTAAGCTCCTACAATGAGCAGTTCTTC.

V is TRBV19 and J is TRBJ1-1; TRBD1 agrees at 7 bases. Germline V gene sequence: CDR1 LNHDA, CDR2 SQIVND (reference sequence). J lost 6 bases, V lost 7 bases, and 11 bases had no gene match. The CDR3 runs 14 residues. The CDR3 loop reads CASTRTGTIAEAFF. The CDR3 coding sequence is TGTGCCAGTACCAGGACAGGAACGATCGCTGAAGCTTTCTTT.

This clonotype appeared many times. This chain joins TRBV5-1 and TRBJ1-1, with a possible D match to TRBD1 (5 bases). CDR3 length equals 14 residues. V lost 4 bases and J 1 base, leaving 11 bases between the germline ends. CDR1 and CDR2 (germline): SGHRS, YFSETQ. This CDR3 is CASSQGSGNTEAFF. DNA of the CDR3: TGCGCCAGCAGCCAGGGATCCGGGAACACTGAAGCTTTCTTT.

For the CDR3, the DNA is TGCGCCAGCAGCTTTATAAGCACAGATACGCAGTATTTT. This translates into CASSFISTDTQYF. The chain recombines TRBV5-1 with TRBJ2-3; D remains ambiguous. The germline V gene has CDR1 SGHRS and CDR2 YFSETQ. The CDR3 has 13 residues. Trimming cost V 2 bases and J 0 bases, with 4 bases left between them.

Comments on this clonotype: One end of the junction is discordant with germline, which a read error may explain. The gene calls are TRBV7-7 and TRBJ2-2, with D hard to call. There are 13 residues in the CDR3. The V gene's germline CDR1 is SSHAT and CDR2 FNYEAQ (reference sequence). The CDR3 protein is CASSTRSTGELFF. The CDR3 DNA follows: TGTGCTAGCAGCACACGAAGTACCGGGGAGCTGTTTTTT.

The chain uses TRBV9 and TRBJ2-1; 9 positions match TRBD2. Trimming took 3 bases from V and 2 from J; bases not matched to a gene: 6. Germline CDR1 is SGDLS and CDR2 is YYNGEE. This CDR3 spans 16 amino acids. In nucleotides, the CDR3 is TGTGCCAGCAGCGACCAAGCGGGGGGCACCTACAATGAGCAGTTCTTC. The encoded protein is CASSDQAGGTYNEQFF.

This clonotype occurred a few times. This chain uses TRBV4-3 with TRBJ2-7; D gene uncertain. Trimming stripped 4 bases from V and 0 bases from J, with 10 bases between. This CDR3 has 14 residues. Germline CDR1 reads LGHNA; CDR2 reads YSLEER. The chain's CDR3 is CASSPSQASYEQYF. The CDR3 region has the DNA TGCGCCAGCAGCCCATCGCAAGCCTCCTACGAGCAGTACTTC.

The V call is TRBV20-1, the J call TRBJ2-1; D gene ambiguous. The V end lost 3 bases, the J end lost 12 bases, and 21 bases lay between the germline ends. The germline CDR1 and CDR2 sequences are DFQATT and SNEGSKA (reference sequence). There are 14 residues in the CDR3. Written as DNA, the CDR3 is TGCAGTGCTAGTCCGGACGTCCGACCCGAGGCGCAGTTCTTC. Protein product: CSASPDVRPEAQFF.

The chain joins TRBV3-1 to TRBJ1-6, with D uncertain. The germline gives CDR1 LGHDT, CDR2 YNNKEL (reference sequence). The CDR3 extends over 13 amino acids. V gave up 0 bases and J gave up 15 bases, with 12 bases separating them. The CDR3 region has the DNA TGTGCCAGCAGCCAAGATCTTGTTGCCATCCTCCACTTT. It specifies CASSQDLVAILHF.